The text below deals with one TCR beta chain. Grouping used clinical history reported by participants in a survey and questionnaire. CDR3 length: 15 residues. With V trimmed by 4 bases and J by 3 bases, 5 bases remained unmatched. Germline-derived CDR1 and CDR2 are SGHNT and YYREEE (reference sequence). This entry is derived from a study of blood T cell repertoires in COVID-19. The repertoire was sequenced with immunoSEQ multiplex PCR; TCRdb's copy has only in-frame clones and lacks some. The table records some 350,000 clones, approximately 88% of them present only once. The clonotype originates from a man aged 30 to 39 who had recovered from COVID-19. V and J are TRBV5-4 and TRBJ2-7; TRBD2 agrees at 12 bases. Sequenced input: PBMCs or T cells enriched from blood (not recorded which). CDR3 protein: CASSPGLAGFYEQYF. CDR3 DNA: TGTGCCAGCAGCCCCGGACTAGCGGGGTTCTACGAGCAGTACTTC.